This T cell receptor beta chain was sequenced in a study of blood T cell repertoires in COVID-19. Germline V gene data show CDR1 as MNHEY and CDR2 as SMNVEV (reference sequence). The CDR3 is 15 amino acids. V gave up 4 bases and J gave up 5 bases; unmatched junction bases: 11. Generated by immunoSEQ multiplex PCR, the TCRdb table keeps only in-frame clones and is missing some. This repertoire shows approximately 400,000 clones, about 87% found once; its top ten account for about 1.5%. The origin of this receptor is a man aged 30 to 39 who had recovered from COVID-19. The sample taken for sequencing was PBMCs or T cells enriched from blood (not recorded which). The rearrangement uses TRBV27 and TRBJ2-7; the match to TRBD1 covers 7 bases. CDR3 DNA sequence: TGTGCCAGCAGTTCCTATAGACAGGGACGGAACGAGCAGTACTTC. Translation gives CASSSYRQGRNEQYF.